The 31 T cell receptor beta chains given below trace back to one sample, sequenced in a study of lymphopenia after photon versus proton radiotherapy. Assay used: immunoSEQ multiplex PCR; TCRdb lists only in-frame clones, some missing. The sample lists approximately 66,000 clones, approximately 86% seen once, with about 2% in the top ten. Sequencing used peripheral blood, obtained from a patient treated with photon-based radiotherapy. The receptor set was obtained from a man aged 40-55 years with gastric cancer.

As to this clone: This sample also contains other DNA sequences that code for the same CDR3. The V call is TRBV7-2, the J call TRBJ1-1; D uncertain. Germline V gives CDR1 SGHTA, CDR2 FQGNSA. The CDR3 contains 14 residues. V was shortened by 1 base and J by 0 bases, with 6 bases between the two germline ends. This CDR3 reads CASSLGLLNTEAFF. The CDR3 DNA is TGTGCCAGCAGCTTAGGACTTTTGAACACTGAAGCTTTCTTT.

The chain joins TRBV4-1 to TRBJ2-3; perhaps TRBD2 as D (6 bases). CDR3 length: 15 residues. V was clipped by 4 bases and J by 0 bases, with 11 bases between them. From germline, CDR1 is MGHRA and CDR2 YSYEKL. The CDR3 nucleotides are TGCGCCAGCAGCCCTTGGGGGACTAGCACAGATACGCAGTATTTT. The encoded protein is CASSPWGTSTDTQYF.

This rearrangement joins TRBV6-1 to TRBJ1-5; possibly TRBD1 for D (5 bases). The length of the CDR3 is 14 residues. CDR1 MNHNS and CDR2 SASEGT come from the germline V gene. V was trimmed by 4 bases and J by 0 bases, leaving 7 bases between them. CDR3 nucleotide sequence: TGTGCCAGCAGTGGGACACTTAGCAATCAGCCCCAGCATTTT. Encoded protein: CASSGTLSNQPQHF.

V is TRBV7-9 and J is TRBJ1-2; D possibly corresponds to TRBD1 (6 bases). This CDR3 has 13 amino acids. The germline gives CDR1 SEHNR, CDR2 FQNEAQ (reference sequence). V gave up 4 bases and J gave up 8 bases, with 14 bases separating them. DNA of the CDR3: TGTGCCAGCAGCTCTTTGGACAGATACGGCTACACCTTC. It translates to CASSSLDRYGYTF.

This sequence joins TRBV9 and TRBJ1-1; D remains ambiguous. Germline-derived CDR1 and CDR2 are SGDLS and YYNGEE. Trimming removed 4 bases from V and 5 bases from J, with 12 bases in between. This CDR3 has 13 residues. CDR3 loop: CASSSRPGTEAFF. In nucleotides, the CDR3 is TGTGCCAGCAGCTCCCGCCCCGGGACTGAAGCTTTCTTT.

The CDR3: CAWSQPSGANVLTF. In DNA form, the CDR3 reads TGTGCCTGGAGCCAGCCCTCTGGGGCCAACGTCCTGACTTTC. The gene calls are TRBV30 and TRBJ2-6, with D uncertain. Trimming pared 3 bases from V and 0 bases from J, leaving 6 bases between. The germline V gene encodes CDR1 GTSNPN and CDR2 SVGIG (reference sequence). The CDR3 totals 14 residues.

The gene calls are TRBV19 and TRBJ1-1; TRBD1 is a possible D gene (6 bases). Trimming removed 5 bases from V and 5 bases from J, with 12 bases in between. The CDR3 contains 13 residues. CDR1 and CDR2 from the germline V gene are LNHDA and SQIVND (reference sequence). CDR3 sequence: CASSGRGRTEAFF. For the CDR3, the DNA is TGTGCCAGTAGTGGCAGGGGTAGGACTGAAGCTTTCTTT.

This clone showed up just a few times. The genes are TRBV2 and TRBJ1-2, with 7 nucleotides matching TRBD1. Germline CDR1 and CDR2: SNHLY and FYNNEI. CDR3 length: 14 residues. Germline trimming cut 7 bases from V and 8 bases from J; bases unmatched to any gene: 13. The CDR3 DNA reads TGTGCCAGCAACCTCCTTTCAGGGGGAAGCGGCTACACCTTC. As protein: CASNLLSGGSGYTF. Combining the CDR3 with reference TRBV2 and TRBJ1-2 gives the whole variable domain EPEVTQTPSHQVTQMGQEVILRCVPISNHLYFYWYRQILGQKVEFLVSFYNNEISEKSEIFDDQFSVERPDGSNFTLKIRSTKLEDSAMYFCASNLLSGGSGYTFGSGTRLTVV.

The chain joins TRBV27 to TRBJ2-7, with TRBD1 as a possible D gene (5 bases). Between the trimmed V and J ends, which lost 3 bases and 5 bases, there was a span of 14 bases. CDR1 MNHEY and CDR2 SMNVEV come from the germline V gene (reference sequence). The CDR3 has 14 amino acids. The CDR3 region is CASSLRQGLHEQYF. The CDR3 DNA reads TGTGCCAGCAGTTTGAGGCAGGGCTTACACGAGCAGTACTTC.

CDR3 DNA: TGTGCCAGCAGCGCTAACCGCGGGACAGGTTCTTTTAACTATGGCTACACCTTC. Amino acids: CASSANRGTGSFNYGYTF. The gene calls are TRBV7-9 and TRBJ1-2, with TRBD1 identical over 8 bases. The J segment lost 1 base and the V segment lost 5 bases, leaving 15 bases of the junction unmatched. Germline CDR1 SEHNR, CDR2 FQNEAQ (reference sequence). The CDR3 contains 18 residues. Complete variable domain (other parts from reference TRBV7-9 and TRBJ1-2): DTGVSQNPRHKITKRGQNVTFRCDPISEHNRLYWYRQTLGQGPEFLTYFQNEAQLEKSRLLSDRFSAERPKGSFSTLEIQRTEQGDSAMYLCASSANRGTGSFNYGYTFGSGTRLTVV.

The V call is TRBV2, the J call TRBJ2-7; 7 bases fit TRBD1. This CDR3 is 15 amino acids long. J gave up 1 base and V 1 base, and 4 bases lay outside the gene matches. Germline-derived CDR1 and CDR2 are SNHLY and FYNNEI. CDR3 region: CASSEGTGLSYEQYF. The DNA for the CDR3 is TGTGCCAGCAGTGAAGGGACAGGCTTATCCTACGAGCAGTACTTC.

This clone was seen once. The chain employs TRBV2 and TRBJ2-2; 7 positions agree with TRBD1. Germline CDR1 reads SNHLY; CDR2 reads FYNNEI. There are 13 residues in the CDR3. V shed 8 bases and J 5 bases; nucleotides not matched to a gene: 5. CDR3 region: CASGGQTTGELFF. In DNA form, the CDR3 reads TGTGCCAGCGGGGGACAGACTACCGGGGAGCTGTTTTTT.

The chain recombines TRBV4-1 with TRBJ2-5; 9 bases are a match to TRBD1. The CDR3 contains 15 residues. Germline V gives CDR1 MGHRA, CDR2 YSYEKL. Trimming removed 3 bases from V and 7 bases from J; junction bases left unmatched: 9. CDR3 in amino acids: CASSHLPGQGPTQYF. The CDR3 DNA reads as TGCGCCAGCAGCCATCTCCCGGGACAGGGACCGACCCAGTACTTC.

The rearrangement links TRBV11-3 to TRBJ1-5, with D maybe TRBD1 (5 bases). Germline V CDR1 and CDR2: SGHNT, YENEEA. The CDR3 totals 15 residues. V lost 5 bases and J 4 bases, leaving 15 bases between the germline ends. The CDR3 DNA reads as TGTGCCAGCAGCCCTGGGACTGCCTATAATCAGCCCCAGCATTTT. Amino acid sequence: CASSPGTAYNQPQHF.

The CDR3 DNA reads as TGTGCCTGGGCCGGGACAGGGGTATACGAGCAGTACTTC. Translating gives CAWAGTGVYEQYF. V and J are TRBV30 and TRBJ2-7; 10 nucleotides match TRBD1. Germline V CDR1 and CDR2: GTSNPN, SVGIG (reference sequence). Trimming cost V 5 bases and J 4 bases; bases outside gene matches: 5. The CDR3 extends over 13 amino acids.

This rearrangement joins TRBV7-9 to TRBJ1-3; D possibly corresponds to TRBD1 (6 bases). The CDR3 has 16 residues. Trimming took off 5 bases at V and 2 bases at J, with 16 bases between the two ends. The V gene's germline CDR1 is SEHNR and CDR2 FQNEAQ (reference sequence). The CDR3, as DNA: TGTGCCAGCAGCGCCCCGACAGGATTCGCTGGAAACACCATATATTTT. Translating it yields CASSAPTGFAGNTIYF.

The V and J genes are TRBV6-5 and TRBJ2-5, with D perhaps TRBD1 or TRBD2 (5 bases each). Between the trimmed V and J ends, which lost 3 bases and 5 bases, there was a span of 16 bases. Germline loops: CDR1 MNHEY, CDR2 SVGAGI. The CDR3 totals 15 residues. This CDR3 is CASSYGGAAVETQYF. As DNA, the CDR3 is TGTGCCAGCAGTTATGGGGGAGCGGCAGTGGAGACCCAGTACTTC.

This chain uses TRBV6-4 with TRBJ2-1; the D gene is possibly TRBD1 (7 bases). The V and J ends lost 4 bases and 2 bases respectively, with 12 bases between them. Germline CDR1 MRHNA, CDR2 SNTAGT. The CDR3 sequence is 15 residues long. Here the CDR3 reads CASSAQGGTYNEQFF. DNA for the CDR3: TGTGCCAGCAGTGCTCAGGGGGGCACCTACAATGAGCAGTTCTTC.

This clone came up once. CDR3 sequence: CASNTVQGTGSGYTF. CDR3 sequence (DNA): TGTGCCAGCAACACCGTTCAGGGGACAGGGTCCGGCTACACCTTC. The chain couples TRBV9 to TRBJ1-2; 9 bases match TRBD1. The germline V gene has CDR1 SGDLS and CDR2 YYNGEE. The CDR3 sequence is 15 residues long. The junction had 14 bases not matched to a gene; V was cut back by 6 bases and J by 8 bases. The whole variable domain, filled in from reference TRBV9 and TRBJ1-2, reads DSGVTQTPKHLITATGQRVTLRCSPRSGDLSVYWYQQSLDQGLQFLIQYYNGEERAKGNILERFSAQQFPDLHSELNLSSLELGDSALYFCASNTVQGTGSGYTFGSGTRLTVV.

The chain joins TRBV11-2 to TRBJ2-5; 11 bases map to TRBD2. CDR1 is SGHAT, CDR2 FQNNGV, per germline. V lost 5 bases to trimming and J lost 4 bases; unmatched junction nucleotides: 3. The CDR3 has 14 amino acids. The CDR3 sequence is CASSASGGPETQYF. Written as DNA, the CDR3 is TGTGCCAGCAGCGCTAGCGGGGGGCCAGAGACCCAGTACTTC.

The chain couples TRBV7-3 to TRBJ2-3; 8 bases agree with TRBD2. CDR1 is SGHTA, CDR2 FQGTGA, per germline. The V gene end was trimmed by 5 bases and the J gene end by 1 base; junction bases not matched to a gene: 11. The CDR3 is made up of 17 amino acids. The CDR3 DNA reads as TGTGCCAGCAGCAAAGCCGGCGGGGGGCGTGGCACAGATACGCAGTATTTT. It is translated as CASSKAGGGRGTDTQYF.

This chain links TRBV9 with TRBJ2-3; a possible D gene is TRBD2 (5 bases). The CDR3 has 15 amino acids. Looked up from germline, CDR1 is SGDLS and CDR2 is YYNGEE. The germline V and J ends were trimmed by 4 bases and 4 bases, with 16 bases remaining between them. As DNA, the CDR3 is TGTGCCAGCAGCCCCGAAAACGGGGAAGCAGATACGCAGTATTTT. Translation: CASSPENGEADTQYF.

The chain is built from TRBV5-8 and TRBJ1-2; D unresolved. The germline V gene has CDR1 SGHTS and CDR2 YDEGEE. The CDR3 consists of 14 residues. V was clipped by 2 bases and J by 0 bases, with 8 bases between them. The CDR3 reads CASSLGQPNYGYTF. DNA for the CDR3: TGTGCCAGCAGCTTAGGCCAGCCTAACTATGGCTACACCTTC.

This clone was seen more than once but under ten times. The CDR3 is CATEGAREQYF. The CDR3 nucleotides read TGTGCCACCGAGGGGGCTCGGGAGCAGTACTTC. The rearrangement links TRBV19 to TRBJ2-7; TRBD1 aligns across 7 bases. The CDR3 extends over 11 amino acids. With V trimmed by 10 bases and J by 7 bases, 7 bases remained unmatched. Germline V gene data show CDR1 as LNHDA and CDR2 as SQIVND (reference sequence).

The V call is TRBV5-5, the J call TRBJ1-2; 9 bases map to TRBD1. Trimming took 6 bases from V and 4 from J; bases not matched to a gene: 4. The germline V gene encodes CDR1 SGHKS and CDR2 YYEKEE (reference sequence). The CDR3 runs 13 residues. The CDR3 loop is CASNRQGVYGYTF. The CDR3 DNA reads TGTGCCAGCAACCGACAGGGGGTCTATGGCTACACCTTC.

This clone has just one count. The gene calls are TRBV4-3 and TRBJ2-5, with TRBD2 matching 8 bases. The CDR3 contains 16 residues. Looked up from germline, CDR1 is LGHNA and CDR2 is YSLEER. Trimming removed 0 bases from V and 4 bases from J; junction bases left unmatched: 7. CDR3 DNA: TGCGCCAGCAGCCAAGATATGGCCGGGGGGGGAGAGACCCAGTACTTC. It codes for CASSQDMAGGGETQYF.

Note on this clone: In the same sample, other DNA sequences code for this CDR3. CDR3 sequence: CASSYETAIGKGYTF. As DNA, the CDR3 is TGCGCCAGCAGCTACGAGACGGCGATCGGAAAGGGCTACACCTTC. This chain links TRBV5-1 with TRBJ1-2; D remains unclear. The CDR3 length is 15 residues. Trimming removed 3 bases from V and 8 bases from J, with 20 bases in between. From germline, CDR1 is SGHRS and CDR2 YFSETQ.

This chain links TRBV2 with TRBJ1-1; 8 bases are shared with TRBD1. The CDR3 loop spans 13 amino acids. Germline lookup yields CDR1 SNHLY and CDR2 FYNNEI. V shed 10 bases and J 4 bases; nucleotides not matched to a gene: 8. CDR3 in amino acids: CATGQGEGTEAFF. CDR3 bases: TGTGCCACCGGACAGGGTGAAGGCACTGAAGCTTTCTTT.

The rearrangement uses TRBV25-1 and TRBJ2-2; D not resolved. V lost 3 bases, J lost 1 base, and 12 bases lay in between. This CDR3 contains 16 residues. Germline V gene data show CDR1 as MGHDK and CDR2 as SYGVNS. Written as DNA, the CDR3 is TGTGCCAGCAGTGACCCTCAAAAGGAGAACACCGGGGAGCTGTTTTTT. This sequence encodes CASSDPQKENTGELFF.

The chain uses TRBV11-2 and TRBJ1-1; D unresolved. Germline assignment: CDR1 SGHAT and CDR2 FQNNGV. The V end was cut by 3 bases, the J end by 5 bases, with 16 bases between. This CDR3 comprises 15 residues. The DNA of the CDR3 is TGTGCCAGCAGCTTTAGTTGGGAGATGGGTACTGAAGCTTTCTTT. Protein: CASSFSWEMGTEAFF.

The gene calls are TRBV5-4 and TRBJ2-5; 7 positions match TRBD1. The J call may not be correct, given that the DNA end is closer to TRBJ2-7. This CDR3 is 14 amino acids long. The germline V gene has CDR1 SGHNT and CDR2 YYREEE (reference sequence). The CDR3 DNA sequence: TGTGCCAGCAGCTCCCGACAGGGCTCCTACGAGCAGTACTTC. This codes for CASSSRQGSYEQYF.